This TCR beta chain was recovered during a study of blood T cells in healthy people across ages. Ranging in age from about 6 to 95, the donors were healthy Caucasian individuals from Russia. The germline CDR1 and CDR2 sequences are SGHVS and FNYEAQ. Trimming took off 4 bases at V and 6 bases at J, with 12 bases between the two ends. CDR3 length: 14 amino acids. The table lists this clonotype with a few counts. Its antigen is not known. General study points: A strong correlation was found between TCR beta diversity and the percentage of naive T cells.

PCR was performed a second time for 7 to 11 cycles using a sample-barcoded 5' primer and a J-beta primer mix. One entry per CDR3 protein, called by TCRdb with MiXCR from the 5' RACE reads. The sample consists of more than 500,000 distinct CDR3 sequences, about 29% of them appearing once. These data were also filed under a second study, of T cells of mothers and their children. That study reports: Slightly higher, non-significant overlap characterized related mother-child pairs relative to unrelated pairs.

The sample taken for sequencing was blood. This TCR was recovered from a boy younger than 10 in good health. The chain links TRBV7-6 to TRBJ1-4; TRBD1 might be the D (5 bases). CDR3 region: CASSSMGPHEKLFF. CDR3 nucleotides: TGTGCCAGCAGCTCCATGGGACCTCATGAAAAACTGTTTTTT.